This T cell receptor beta chain was identified during a study of T cells in Graves' hyperthyroidism and ophthalmopathy. The TCR beta CDR3 regions underwent amplification using RNA transcripts as the source. HTBI primers were employed in a first-round RT-PCR of the TCR CDR3. TCRdb re-called the multiplex PCR reads through MiXCR, storing one row per CDR3 protein. In the table there are 750,000 to 950,000 distinct CDR3 sequences, 35% to 45% of which are singletons. General study results and limits: A median approximately 6.8 months before onset, the model predicted ophthalmopathy.

Researchers defined stable Graves' hyperthyroidism as no ophthalmopathy progression within 18 months. The diagnostic basis comprised clinical symptoms, serum thyroxine and TRAb, thyroid ultrasound and orbital computed tomography. About this clonotype itself: What it binds is not known.

The CDR3 has 16 residues. Germline V gives CDR1 MNHEY, CDR2 SVGEGT. With V trimmed by 4 bases and J by 5 bases, 12 bases remained unmatched. Sequenced input: blood. This rearrangement joins TRBV6-2 or TRBV6-3 to TRBJ2-7; 9 nucleotides match TRBD1. The source of this sequence is a man aged 18 to 35 with Graves' hyperthyroidism. CDR3 sequence reads: CASSFTSGTGKNEQYF. For the CDR3, the DNA is TGTGCCAGCAGTTTCACCTCCGGGACAGGGAAGAACGAGCAGTACTTC.